This record concerns one TCR beta chain sequence. The CDR3 has 13 residues. Trimming took off 2 bases at V and 4 bases at J, with 9 bases between the two ends. Looked up from germline, CDR1 is KGHSH and CDR2 is LQKENI. TCRdb's table, derived via immunoSEQ multiplex PCR, lists solely in-frame clones and lacks some. The sample lists 75,000 to 90,000 clones; 92% were seen once. These data originate in a study of OX40 agonist ivuxolimab in advanced cancers. As for the study in general: Patients achieving partial responses numbered three: one hepatocellular carcinoma case and two cutaneous melanoma cases.

The starting material was CD4+ or CD8+ T cells sorted from blood, obtained in a trial of the OX40 agonist ivuxolimab. The chain uses TRBV18 and TRBJ2-7; D is unresolved. The source of this sequence is an adult with an advanced solid tumor such as melanoma, head and neck, liver or kidney cancer. In DNA, the CDR3 is TGTGCCAGCTCACCAAGATCAGGATACGAGCAGTACTTC. Its protein is CASSPRSGYEQYF.